These 8 T cell receptor beta chains were all obtained from the same sample, sequenced in a study of blood T cell repertoires in COVID-19. Profiled with immunoSEQ multiplex PCR; TCRdb holds only in-frame clones, not every one. The table lists about 82,000 clones, about 82% of them singletons. Sequenced sample: peripheral blood. The receptor set was obtained from an elderly man with active or convalescent COVID-19.

This chain links TRBV4-1 with TRBJ2-1, with TRBD2 matching 10 bases. V shed 7 bases and J 8 bases; nucleotides not matched to a gene: 17. Germline V gene data show CDR1 as MGHRA and CDR2 as YSYEKL. The length of the CDR3 is 17 residues. The CDR3 loop reads CASTREAASGSRYEQFF. CDR3 DNA sequence: TGCGCCAGCACCAGGGAGGCGGCTAGCGGGAGTCGGTATGAGCAGTTCTTC.

This chain joins TRBV30 and TRBJ1-5, with a weak D call TRBD1 (5 bases). The length of the CDR3 is 15 residues. Germline V gene lookup returns CDR1 GTSNPN and CDR2 SVGIG (reference sequence). Trimming left V 3 bases short and J 0 bases short, with 12 bases between. CDR3 sequence: CAWSRGGNSNQPQHF. CDR3 sequence (DNA): TGTGCCTGGAGCCGGGGGGGGAATAGCAATCAGCCCCAGCATTTT. Using reference TRBV30 and TRBJ1-5 for the parts outside the CDR3, the full variable domain is SQTIHQWPATLVQPVGSPLSLECTVEGTSNPNLYWYRQAAGRGLQLLFYSVGIGQISSEVPQNLSASRPQDRQFILSSKKLLLSDSGFYLCAWSRGGNSNQPQHFGDGTRLSIL.

The chain recombines TRBV19 with TRBJ1-1; 10 nucleotides align to TRBD1. Germline V lookup: CDR1 LNHDA, CDR2 SQIVND (reference sequence). This CDR3 has 17 amino acids. The V segment lost 4 bases and the J segment 5 bases; nucleotides outside the gene matches: 13. Written as DNA, the CDR3 is TGTGCCAGTAGTACGAGGGACAGGGGAAGATCGGGTACTGAAGCTTTCTTT. Its translation is CASSTRDRGRSGTEAFF. The full variable domain, rest sourced from reference TRBV19 and TRBJ1-1, is DGGITQSPKYLFRKEGQNVTLSCEQNLNHDAMYWYRQDPGQGLRLIYYSQIVNDFQKGDIAEGYSVSREKKESFPLTVTSAQKNPTAFYLCASSTRDRGRSGTEAFFGQGTRLTVV.

V and J are TRBV20-1 and TRBJ2-3; TRBD2 matches 9 bases. This CDR3 has 16 amino acids. Per the germline V gene, CDR1 is DFQATT and CDR2 is SNEGSKA (reference sequence). Trimming took 3 bases from V and 4 from J; bases not matched to a gene: 11. This chain's CDR3 is CSASIVAGGGPDTQYF. CDR3 DNA sequence: TGCAGTGCTAGTATCGTTGCGGGGGGGGGCCCAGATACGCAGTATTTT.

A note on this clone: The same CDR3 can be traced to other DNA sequences in this sample. The chain combines TRBV5-1 with TRBJ2-3; 8 nucleotides match TRBD1. The CDR3 sequence is 16 residues long. V gave up 0 bases and J gave up 4 bases; unmatched junction bases: 7. Germline V gene sequence: CDR1 SGHRS, CDR2 YFSETQ. The CDR3 spells CASSLVPGGASDTQYF. CDR3 nucleotides: TGCGCCAGCAGCTTGGTCCCAGGGGGCGCATCAGATACGCAGTATTTT.

The chain employs TRBV18 and TRBJ2-2; weak D call: TRBD2 (7 bases). V lost 3 bases and J 5 bases, leaving 19 bases between the germline ends. Germline loops: CDR1 KGHSH, CDR2 LQKENI. The CDR3 covers 17 residues. The DNA for the CDR3 is TGTGCCAGCTCACCTCGCCGTTCGGGGGGCCGGACCGGGGAGCTGTTTTTT. Amino acid sequence: CASSPRRSGGRTGELFF.

This clone has a handful of counts. This rearrangement joins TRBV7-9 to TRBJ1-2; the D is unclear. Germline CDR1 is SEHNR and CDR2 is FQNEAQ (reference sequence). Trimming stripped 1 base from V and 4 bases from J, with 13 bases between. The CDR3 is 15 amino acids. This chain's CDR3 is CASSLELSVIYGYTF. CDR3 bases: TGTGCCAGCAGCTTAGAATTGTCAGTTATCTATGGCTACACCTTC.

The chain joins TRBV7-6 to TRBJ2-6; D uncertain. Per the germline V gene, CDR1 is SGHVS and CDR2 is FNYEAQ. Trimming took 5 bases from V and 4 from J, leaving 9 bases between them. This CDR3 region has 14 residues. The CDR3 DNA reads as TGTGCCAGCAGCCTACCCTCGGGGGCCAACGTCCTGACTTTC. It codes for CASSLPSGANVLTF.